This T cell receptor beta chain derives from a study of blood T cell repertoires in COVID-19. Study at large: T cells, B-cell-depleted T cells, or PBMCs provided the cDNA or gDNA that served as material.

TCRdb keeps only in-frame clones here, not all; method: immunoSEQ multiplex PCR. The sample lists about 160,000 clones, over 60% occurring once. The J segment lost 13 bases and the V segment lost 6 bases, leaving 10 bases of the junction unmatched. CDR3 length equals 13 residues. This chain joins TRBV12-3 or TRBV12-4 and TRBJ1-2, with 11 bases matching TRBD1. The source of this sequence is a man between 60 and 75 years old with acute or convalescent COVID-19. Sample: peripheral blood. CDR3 in DNA: TGTGCCAGCAGGACTCCGGGACAGGGGGTCGCCACCTTC. It is translated as CASRTPGQGVATF.